These 2 T cell receptor beta chains share one sample of origin, sequenced in a study of T cell responses to AZD1222 COVID-19 vaccine (dated by TCRdb to about 2021). Receptor amplification or capture employed the immunoSEQ multiplex PCR assay. TCRdb limited this immuneACCESS table to in-frame rearrangements with V and J called. A share of clones is missing; checked studies link under half to unresolved V genes, and the rest is unexplained. For this sample there are 72,000 or so clones; 85% appear just once. The top ten clones comprise roughly 22% of the sample. This specimen's time point label, interpreted: baseline before first vaccination. The input for sequencing was peripheral blood, taken on day 0 of AZD1222 vaccination. The source of these receptors is an adult in good health.

The genes are TRBV11-2 and TRBJ1-1; tentatively, D is TRBD1 (5 bases). CDR3 size: 13 residues. V gave up 3 bases and J gave up 4 bases, with 9 bases separating them. Germline CDR1 reads SGHAT; CDR2 reads FQNNGV. The CDR3 sequence: CASSFLGGTEAFF. As DNA, the CDR3 is TGTGCCAGCAGCTTTCTCGGGGGCACTGAAGCTTTCTTT.

This clone has only one observation. The chain has TRBV11-3 and TRBJ2-1, with TRBD2 as a possible D gene (6 bases). The CDR3 has 13 amino acids. The V and J ends lost 5 bases and 7 bases respectively, with 12 bases between them. CDR1 is SGHNT and CDR2 is YENEEA in the germline V gene. CDR3 loop: CASSLGGVNEQFF. CDR3 DNA: TGTGCCAGCAGCCTCGGGGGAGTGAATGAGCAGTTCTTC.